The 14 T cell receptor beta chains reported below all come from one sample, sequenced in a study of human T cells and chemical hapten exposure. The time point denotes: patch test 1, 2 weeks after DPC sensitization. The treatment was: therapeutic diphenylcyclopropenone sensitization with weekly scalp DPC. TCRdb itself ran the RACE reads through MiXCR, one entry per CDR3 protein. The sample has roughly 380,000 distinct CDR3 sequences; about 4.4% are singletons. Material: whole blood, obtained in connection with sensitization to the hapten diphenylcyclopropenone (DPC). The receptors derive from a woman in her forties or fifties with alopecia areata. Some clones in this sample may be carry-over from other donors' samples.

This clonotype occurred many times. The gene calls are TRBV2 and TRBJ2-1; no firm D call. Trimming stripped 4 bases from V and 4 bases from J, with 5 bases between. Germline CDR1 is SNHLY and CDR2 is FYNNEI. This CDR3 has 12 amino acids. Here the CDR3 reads CASSAGYNEQFF. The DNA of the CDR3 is TGTGCCAGCAGTGCAGGTTACAATGAGCAGTTCTTC. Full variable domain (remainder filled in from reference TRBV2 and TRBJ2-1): EPEVTQTPSHQVTQMGQEVILRCVPISNHLYFYWYRQILGQKVEFLVSFYNNEISEKSEIFDDQFSVERPDGSNFTLKIRSTKLEDSAMYFCASSAGYNEQFFGPGTRLTVL.

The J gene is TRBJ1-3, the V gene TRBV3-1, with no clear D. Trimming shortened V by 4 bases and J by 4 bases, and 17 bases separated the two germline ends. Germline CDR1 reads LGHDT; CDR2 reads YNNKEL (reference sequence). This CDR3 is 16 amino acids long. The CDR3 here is CASSPLFGARGNTIYF. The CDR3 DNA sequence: TGTGCCAGCAGCCCACTTTTTGGAGCCCGGGGAAACACCATATATTTT.

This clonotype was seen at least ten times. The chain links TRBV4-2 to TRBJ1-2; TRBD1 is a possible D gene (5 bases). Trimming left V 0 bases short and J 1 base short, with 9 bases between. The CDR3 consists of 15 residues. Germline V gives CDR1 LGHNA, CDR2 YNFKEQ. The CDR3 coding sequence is TGTGCCAGCAGCCAAGATGGGGGGAGTAACTATGGCTACACCTTC. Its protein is CASSQDGGSNYGYTF.

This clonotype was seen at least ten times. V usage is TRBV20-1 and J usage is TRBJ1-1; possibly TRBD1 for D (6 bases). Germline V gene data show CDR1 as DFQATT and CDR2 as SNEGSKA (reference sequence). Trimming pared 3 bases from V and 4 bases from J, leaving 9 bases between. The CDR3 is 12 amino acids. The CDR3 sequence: CSASQGRTEAFF. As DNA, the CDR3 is TGCAGTGCTAGTCAGGGGCGCACTGAAGCTTTCTTT.

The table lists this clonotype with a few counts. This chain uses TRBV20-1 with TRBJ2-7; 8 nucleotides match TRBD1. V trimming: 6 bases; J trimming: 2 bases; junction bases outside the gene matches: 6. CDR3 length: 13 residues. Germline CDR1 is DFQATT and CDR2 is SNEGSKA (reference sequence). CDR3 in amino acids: CSAPGQAAYEQYF. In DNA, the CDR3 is TGCAGTGCCCCGGGACAGGCAGCCTACGAGCAGTACTTC.

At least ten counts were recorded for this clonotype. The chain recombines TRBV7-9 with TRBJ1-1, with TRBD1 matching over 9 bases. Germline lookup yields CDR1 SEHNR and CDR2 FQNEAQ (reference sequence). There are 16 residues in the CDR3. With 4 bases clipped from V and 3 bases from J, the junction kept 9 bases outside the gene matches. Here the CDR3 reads CASSSRQGGIYTEAFF. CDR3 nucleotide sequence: TGTGCCAGCAGCTCCCGACAGGGGGGAATTTACACTGAAGCTTTCTTT.

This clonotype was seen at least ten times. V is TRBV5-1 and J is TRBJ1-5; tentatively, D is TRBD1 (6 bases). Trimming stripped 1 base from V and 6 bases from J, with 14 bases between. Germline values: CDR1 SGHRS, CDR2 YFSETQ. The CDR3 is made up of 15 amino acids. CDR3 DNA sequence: TGCGCCAGCAGCTTGAACGGGGGCGCGGGTCAGCCCCAGCATTTT. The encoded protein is CASSLNGGAGQPQHF.

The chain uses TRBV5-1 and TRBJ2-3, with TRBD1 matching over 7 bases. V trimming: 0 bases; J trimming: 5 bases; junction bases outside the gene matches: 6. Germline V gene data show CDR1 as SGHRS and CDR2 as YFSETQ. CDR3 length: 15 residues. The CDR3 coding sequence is TGCGCCAGCAGCTTGGGACAGGGCCGTTTAGATACGCAGTATTTT. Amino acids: CASSLGQGRLDTQYF.

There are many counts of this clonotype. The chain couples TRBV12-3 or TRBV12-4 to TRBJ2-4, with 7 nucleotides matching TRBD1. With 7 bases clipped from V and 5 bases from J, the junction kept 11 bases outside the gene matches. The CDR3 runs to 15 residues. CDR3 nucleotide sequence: TGTGCCAGCACGTCCCGACAGGGCGCCCAAAACATTCAGTACTTC. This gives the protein CASTSRQGAQNIQYF.

The CDR3 coding sequence is TGTGCCAGCAGCCTGGACACAAACTCCTACGAGCAGTACTTC. Protein product: CASSLDTNSYEQYF. J is TRBJ2-7 and V is TRBV5-6; maybe TRBD1 (5 bases). In germline, CDR1 is SGHDT, CDR2 YYEEEE. V was pared by 4 bases and J by 0 bases, with 11 bases between. This CDR3 has 14 residues. Full variable domain (rest looked up from reference TRBV5-6 and TRBJ2-7): DAGVTQSPTHLIKTRGQQVTLRCSPKSGHDTVSWYQQALGQGPQFIFQYYEEEERQRGNFPDRFSGHQFPNYSSELNVNALLLGDSALYLCASSLDTNSYEQYFGPGTRLTVT.

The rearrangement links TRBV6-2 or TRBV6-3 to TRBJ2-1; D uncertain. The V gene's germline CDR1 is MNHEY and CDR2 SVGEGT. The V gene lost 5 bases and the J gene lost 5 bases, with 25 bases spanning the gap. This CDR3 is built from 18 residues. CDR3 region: CASSGLVTGSTLDNEQFF. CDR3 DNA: TGTGCCAGCAGTGGCCTCGTGACTGGGTCCACCCTTGACAATGAGCAGTTCTTC.

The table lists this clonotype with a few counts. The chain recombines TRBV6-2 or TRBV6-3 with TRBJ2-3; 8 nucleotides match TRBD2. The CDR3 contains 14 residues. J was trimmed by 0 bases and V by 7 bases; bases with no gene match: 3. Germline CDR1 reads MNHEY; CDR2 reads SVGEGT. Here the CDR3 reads CASKSGGSTDTQYF. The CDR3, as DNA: TGTGCCAGCAAGAGCGGGGGAAGCACAGATACGCAGTATTTT.

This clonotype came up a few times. The DNA of the CDR3 is TGTGCCAGCAGCTTGGGACAGGGTTGGATAAACACCGGGGAGCTGTTTTTT. It specifies CASSLGQGWINTGELFF. V is TRBV5-6 and J is TRBJ2-2; 7 bases agree with TRBD1. The CDR3 length is 17 residues. From germline, CDR1 is SGHDT and CDR2 YYEEEE. Trimming cost V 0 bases and J 2 bases; bases outside gene matches: 7.

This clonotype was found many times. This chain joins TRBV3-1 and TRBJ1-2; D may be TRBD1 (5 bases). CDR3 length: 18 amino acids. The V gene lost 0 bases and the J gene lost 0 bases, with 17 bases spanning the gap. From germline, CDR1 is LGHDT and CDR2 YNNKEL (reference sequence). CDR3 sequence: CASSQDGLGTGSNYGYTF. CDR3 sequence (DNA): TGTGCCAGCAGCCAAGATGGGTTGGGGACGGGGTCTAACTATGGCTACACCTTC.